These 3 T cell receptor beta chains came from one sample sequenced in a study of blood T cell repertoires in COVID-19. Clones were read by immunoSEQ multiplex PCR, and TCRdb kept only the in-frame ones, dropping some. The repertoire consists of roughly 200,000 clones, with roughly 85% occurring once and the leading ten covering roughly 12%. Sequencing used peripheral blood. The receptors were sampled from a woman aged 18-29 years who had recovered from COVID-19.

The chain uses TRBV29-1 and TRBJ2-7, with D tentatively TRBD1 or TRBD2 (6 bases each). This CDR3 region has 12 residues. V lost 7 bases and J lost 4, with 14 bases in between. Germline-derived CDR1 and CDR2 are SQVTM and ANQGSEA. CDR3 DNA sequence: TGCAGCGCAGGGGACGGAGGGTACGAGCAGTACTTC. Translated: CSAGDGGYEQYF.

The genes are TRBV9 and TRBJ1-1, with D perhaps matching TRBD1 (6 bases). Trimming shortened V by 3 bases and J by 6 bases, and 15 bases separated the two germline ends. Germline assignment: CDR1 SGDLS and CDR2 YYNGEE. The CDR3 runs to 14 residues. In nucleotides, the CDR3 is TGTGCCAGCAGCGCCGGCGGGGGGCCCGCTGAAGCTTTCTTT. It translates to CASSAGGGPAEAFF.

The CDR3 loop reads CASRTQGAPGNTIYF. CDR3 DNA sequence: TGTGCCAGCAGAACTCAGGGGGCGCCCGGAAACACCATATATTTT. The V call is TRBV7-9, the J call TRBJ1-3, with TRBD1 matching 8 bases. The CDR3 covers 15 residues. The junction had 8 bases not matched to a gene; V was cut back by 6 bases and J by 4 bases. Per the germline V gene, CDR1 is SEHNR and CDR2 is FQNEAQ (reference sequence).